This T cell receptor beta chain derives from a study of T cell clusters in autoimmune cytopenias. About 37,500 genome equivalents of blood DNA were amplified for TRB. This clonotype is identified as medium-sized from frequency. TRB was amplified by touch-down multiplex PCR, primer pools A and B combined. TCRdb reprocessed the multiplex PCR reads, keeping one entry per CDR3 protein, no DNA. The table lists some 950 distinct CDR3 sequences, with roughly 23% in the top ten. This CDR3 comprises 15 residues. CDR1 and CDR2 from the germline V gene are SGHAT and FQNNGV. Another study also made use of these data, one on T cell repertoires in aging, cancer and after chemotherapy.

The sequence derives from a human donor with chronic lymphocytic leukemia. The chain uses TRBV11-2 and TRBJ2-1; the D call from TCRdb, TRBD2, cannot be confirmed without DNA. Sequencing was carried out using peripheral blood. This CDR3 is CASSSPTRSLGEQFF.